A selection of T cell receptor beta chains follows, all from one sample in a study of Ad26.COV2.S vaccination and SARS-CoV-2 variants. Profiling relied on immunoSEQ multiplex PCR, and the TCRdb table lists in-frame clones only, not all of them. The sample lists approximately 420,000 clones, around nine tenths occurring once. Material: peripheral blood, obtained in a trial of Ad26.COV2.S vaccine versus placebo. These receptors all come from a person aged 18-65 years who received the Ad26.COV2.S COVID-19 vaccine or a placebo. CDR3s include the opening cysteine and the closing phenylalanine or tryptophan. Each record gives: D gene, clone size, J gene, V gene, CDR3 protein, CDR3 DNA. The D gene is left open where the match is weak. Size tells how often a clone was seen (once, few, many) or the class of an expanded clone, and some rows leave it out.

d_gene: TRBD1; abundance: NA; j_gene: TRBJ1-1; v_gene: TRBV7-9; CDR3aa: CASSPRTGSNAEAFF; CDR3nt: TGTGCCAGCAGCCCAAGGACAGGGTCGAATGCTGAAGCTTTCTTT
d_gene: NA; abundance: NA; j_gene: TRBJ1-2; v_gene: TRBV6-5; CDR3aa: CASSYMGVTGYTF; CDR3nt: TGTGCCAGCAGTTACATGGGGGTTACCGGCTACACCTTC
d_gene: NA; abundance: NA; j_gene: TRBJ2-7; v_gene: TRBV12-3/TRBV12-4; CDR3aa: CASSLATYEQYF; CDR3nt: TGTGCCAGCAGTTTAGCTACCTACGAGCAGTACTTC
d_gene: NA; abundance: NA; j_gene: TRBJ1-2; v_gene: TRBV12-3/TRBV12-4; CDR3aa: CASSSGEGYGYTF; CDR3nt: TGTGCCAGCAGCTCAGGGGAAGGCTATGGCTACACCTTC
d_gene: NA; abundance: NA; j_gene: TRBJ2-7; v_gene: TRBV11-2; CDR3aa: CASSLEVGEQYF; CDR3nt: TGTGCCAGCAGCTTAGAGGTCGGTGAGCAGTACTTC
d_gene: NA; abundance: NA; j_gene: TRBJ1-2; v_gene: TRBV7-9; CDR3aa: CASSSSSGGYTF; CDR3nt: TGTGCCAGCAGCTCCTCCTCGGGTGGCTACACCTTC
d_gene: NA; abundance: NA; j_gene: TRBJ1-3; v_gene: TRBV7-2; CDR3aa: CASSIPGGPGNTIYF; CDR3nt: TGTGCCAGCAGCATCCCGGGGGGGCCTGGAAACACCATATATTTT
d_gene: NA; abundance: once; j_gene: TRBJ2-7; v_gene: TRBV5-1; CDR3aa: CASSLSFVGYEQYF; CDR3nt: TGCGCCAGCAGCTTAAGTTTCGTGGGATACGAGCAGTACTTC
d_gene: TRBD1; abundance: NA; j_gene: TRBJ1-5; v_gene: TRBV6-2/TRBV6-3; CDR3aa: CASSTRTGGWLVRQPQHF; CDR3nt: TGTGCCAGCAGTACTCGGACAGGTGGTTGGTTGGTCAGGCAGCCCCAGCATTTT
d_gene: NA; abundance: NA; j_gene: TRBJ1-6; v_gene: TRBV6-5; CDR3aa: CASSPRHGEGSPLHF; CDR3nt: TGTGCCAGCAGTCCTCGACATGGAGAAGGTTCACCCCTCCACTTT
d_gene: NA; abundance: NA; j_gene: TRBJ1-4; v_gene: TRBV15; CDR3aa: CATSRDPGPGEKLFF; CDR3nt: TGTGCCACCAGCAGAGATCCGGGTCCAGGGGAAAAACTGTTTTTT
d_gene: NA; abundance: NA; j_gene: TRBJ1-2; v_gene: TRBV28; CDR3aa: CASSGDPGYGYTF; CDR3nt: TGTGCCAGCAGCGGGGACCCGGGCTATGGCTACACCTTC
d_gene: NA; abundance: NA; j_gene: TRBJ2-3; v_gene: TRBV15; CDR3aa: CATSVSLSGQASTDTQYF; CDR3nt: TGTGCCACCAGCGTCTCTTTGTCGGGACAAGCTAGCACAGATACGCAGTATTTT
d_gene: NA; abundance: NA; j_gene: TRBJ2-5; v_gene: TRBV7-8; CDR3aa: CASSLRQTRESQYF; CDR3nt: TGTGCCAGCAGCTTAAGACAGACCAGAGAGTCCCAGTACTTC
d_gene: NA; abundance: NA; j_gene: TRBJ2-7; v_gene: TRBV12-5; CDR3aa: CASGLQGTGEQYF; CDR3nt: TGTGCTAGTGGTTTGCAAGGGACCGGCGAGCAGTACTTC
d_gene: NA; abundance: NA; j_gene: TRBJ1-4; v_gene: TRBV15; CDR3aa: CATSPTRTNEKLFF; CDR3nt: TGTGCCACCAGCCCCACGAGGACTAATGAAAAACTGTTTTTT
d_gene: NA; abundance: NA; j_gene: TRBJ1-1; v_gene: TRBV3-1/TRBV3-2; CDR3aa: CASNTRGTPMAFF; CDR3nt: TGTGCCAGCAACACTAGAGGGACACCGATGGCTTTCTTT
d_gene: NA; abundance: NA; j_gene: TRBJ1-1; v_gene: TRBV10-3; CDR3aa: CAISGPRGTEAFF; CDR3nt: TGTGCCATCAGTGGGCCTCGGGGGACTGAAGCTTTCTTT
d_gene: NA; abundance: NA; j_gene: TRBJ2-4; v_gene: TRBV5-6; CDR3aa: CASSLEMAKNIQYF; CDR3nt: TGTGCCAGCAGCCTCGAGATGGCCAAAAACATTCAGTACTTC
d_gene: NA; abundance: NA; j_gene: TRBJ2-7; v_gene: TRBV7-9; CDR3aa: CASSLVSGYEQYF; CDR3nt: TGTGCCAGCAGCTTAGTATCCGGCTACGAGCAGTACTTC
d_gene: NA; abundance: NA; j_gene: TRBJ1-3; v_gene: TRBV21-1; CDR3aa: CASSNGPQPGRSGNTIYF; CDR3nt: TGTGCCAGCAGCAACGGCCCCCAACCAGGCAGGTCTGGAAACACCATATATTTT
d_gene: TRBD2; abundance: NA; j_gene: TRBJ2-5; v_gene: TRBV20-1; CDR3aa: CSATGRETQYF; CDR3nt: TGCAGTGCTACCGGGAGGGAGACCCAGTACTTC
d_gene: NA; abundance: NA; j_gene: TRBJ2-3; v_gene: TRBV18; CDR3aa: CASSPRADTDTQYF; CDR3nt: TGTGCCAGCTCACCCAGGGCTGACACAGATACGCAGTATTTT
d_gene: TRBD1; abundance: NA; j_gene: TRBJ2-7; v_gene: TRBV6-5; CDR3aa: CASEWTGTYEQYF; CDR3nt: TGTGCCAGCGAGTGGACAGGAACCTACGAGCAGTACTTC
d_gene: NA; abundance: NA; j_gene: TRBJ1-1; v_gene: TRBV18; CDR3aa: CASSPILIRGRGAFF; CDR3nt: TGTGCCAGCTCACCGATCCTCATCAGGGGCCGAGGAGCTTTCTTT
d_gene: NA; abundance: once; j_gene: TRBJ2-7; v_gene: TRBV7-8; CDR3aa: CASSLEGSAYEQYF; CDR3nt: TGTGCCAGCAGCTTAGAAGGGTCAGCCTACGAGCAGTACTTC
d_gene: NA; abundance: NA; j_gene: TRBJ2-3; v_gene: TRBV12-3/TRBV12-4; CDR3aa: CASGYPQYF; CDR3nt: TGTGCCAGCGGTTACCCGCAGTATTTT
d_gene: NA; abundance: NA; j_gene: TRBJ1-1; v_gene: TRBV7-8; CDR3aa: CASSLAGRTEAFF; CDR3nt: TGTGCCAGCAGCTTAGCGGGGCGAACTGAAGCTTTCTTT
d_gene: TRBD1; abundance: NA; j_gene: TRBJ2-6; v_gene: TRBV6-6; CDR3aa: CASSPGQGQLGANVLTF; CDR3nt: TGTGCCAGCAGTCCGGGACAGGGGCAATTGGGGGCCAACGTCCTGACTTTC
d_gene: NA; abundance: NA; j_gene: TRBJ2-2; v_gene: TRBV7-8; CDR3aa: CASSNRDSSVGELFF; CDR3nt: TGTGCCAGCAGCAACCGGGACTCAAGCGTCGGGGAGCTGTTTTTT
d_gene: NA; abundance: NA; j_gene: TRBJ1-6; v_gene: TRBV7-2; CDR3aa: CASSLDGSPLHF; CDR3nt: TGTGCCAGCAGCTTAGATGGTTCACCCCTCCACTTT
d_gene: NA; abundance: once; j_gene: TRBJ2-2; v_gene: TRBV4-3; CDR3aa: CASSQDMVERSTGELFF; CDR3nt: TGCGCCAGCAGCCAAGATATGGTAGAAAGGAGCACCGGGGAGCTGTTTTTT
d_gene: NA; abundance: NA; j_gene: TRBJ1-1; v_gene: TRBV2; CDR3aa: CASQDPRFEGTEAFF; CDR3nt: TGTGCCAGTCAGGATCCGCGGTTCGAGGGCACTGAAGCTTTCTTT
d_gene: NA; abundance: NA; j_gene: TRBJ1-4; v_gene: TRBV2; CDR3aa: CASRDFSRAELFF; CDR3nt: TGTGCCAGCAGGGACTTCAGCAGGGCAGAACTGTTTTTT
d_gene: NA; abundance: NA; j_gene: TRBJ1-3; v_gene: TRBV19; CDR3aa: CASSIWGGPSSGNTIYF; CDR3nt: TGTGCCAGTAGTATATGGGGCGGCCCTTCTTCTGGAAACACCATATATTTT
d_gene: NA; abundance: few; j_gene: TRBJ1-1; v_gene: TRBV6-4; CDR3aa: CASSAELGLNTEAFF; CDR3nt: TGTGCCAGCAGTGCGGAATTGGGTTTGAACACTGAAGCTTTCTTT
d_gene: NA; abundance: few; j_gene: TRBJ2-2; v_gene: TRBV19; CDR3aa: CASSIDDSPGRTGELFF; CDR3nt: TGTGCCAGTAGTATAGACGATAGCCCGGGGCGGACCGGGGAGCTGTTTTTT